Each of the 19 T cell receptor beta chains below was sequenced from the same sample in a study of cytomegalovirus exposure and HLA in healthy donors. This PCR relied on a set of 60 Vbeta primers and 13 Jbeta primers. Repertoires were generated with immunoSEQ multiplex PCR, while TCRdb's copy carries only in-frame clones and drops some. Of 160,000 or so clones detected, 80% to 85% appear once; the ten largest clones hold 8.5%. The sample comprised PBMCs. These receptors all come from a male donor in good health and CMV-seropositive.

The J gene is TRBJ2-7, the V gene TRBV4-3; a weak D match, TRBD2 (6 bases). This CDR3 comprises 15 residues. V dropped 0 bases and J dropped 3 bases, with 12 bases sitting between them. Per germline, CDR1 LGHNA and CDR2 YSLEER. Here the CDR3 DNA reads TGCGCCAGCAGCCAAGATGGAGCGGGTAACTACGAGCAGTACTTC. The encoded protein is CASSQDGAGNYEQYF.

The chain employs TRBV19 and TRBJ1-5; D gene unclear. Germline CDR1 reads LNHDA; CDR2 reads SQIVND (reference sequence). V was shortened by 7 bases and J by 1 base, with 14 bases between the two germline ends. CDR3 length: 15 amino acids. This CDR3 is CASIPRSASNQPQHF. DNA of the CDR3: TGTGCCAGTATCCCGCGATCAGCGAGCAATCAGCCCCAGCATTTT.

The rearrangement links TRBV19 to TRBJ1-2; D is unclear. CDR1 and CDR2 (germline): LNHDA, SQIVND (reference sequence). Trimming removed 9 bases at V and 3 bases at J, with 17 bases between. The CDR3 length is 14 residues. CDR3 DNA: TGTGCCAGCGCAACTACGGTGGGTCACTATGGCTACACCTTC. It yields the protein CASATTVGHYGYTF. Looking up the rest from reference TRBV19 and TRBJ1-2 gives the full variable domain: DGGITQSPKYLFRKEGQNVTLSCEQNLNHDAMYWYRQDPGQGLRLIYYSQIVNDFQKGDIAEGYSVSREKKESFPLTVTSAQKNPTAFYLCASATTVGHYGYTFGSGTRLTVV.

The chain joins TRBV15 to TRBJ2-6; a weak D match, TRBD1 (5 bases). Germline loops: CDR1 LNHNV, CDR2 YYDKDF (reference sequence). The CDR3 spans 15 residues. Trimming took 4 bases from V and 8 from J, leaving 15 bases between them. CDR3 residues: CATSKNSQGSNVLTF. In DNA form, the CDR3 reads TGTGCCACCAGCAAAAACAGCCAGGGTTCCAACGTCCTGACTTTC. Using reference TRBV15 and TRBJ2-6 for the parts outside the CDR3, the full variable domain is DAMVIQNPRYQVTQFGKPVTLSCSQTLNHNVMYWYQQKSSQAPKLLFHYYDKDFNNEADTPDNFQSRRPNTSFCFLDIRSPGLGDTAMYLCATSKNSQGSNVLTFGAGSRLTVL.

The rearrangement joins TRBV28 to TRBJ2-7; D may be TRBD1 (6 bases). The CDR3 is made up of 15 amino acids. Trimming shortened V by 5 bases and J by 3 bases, and 17 bases separated the two germline ends. Germline V gene lookup returns CDR1 MDHEN and CDR2 SYDVKM. The DNA of the CDR3 is TGTGCCAGCAGTCAGCCCGGGACATTAGTCTACGAGCAGTACTTC. Protein product: CASSQPGTLVYEQYF.

This clone was detected once. This sequence joins TRBV6-6 and TRBJ1-1, with 7 bases that match TRBD1. The CDR3 is 13 residues long. V shed 2 bases, J shed 3 bases, and the junction held 0 bases outside the gene matches. Germline V gene data show CDR1 as MNHNY and CDR2 as SVGAGI (reference sequence). The CDR3 reads CASSYQGDTEAFF. CDR3 nucleotides: TGTGCCAGCAGTTACCAGGGGGACACTGAAGCTTTCTTT.

V and J are TRBV4-3 and TRBJ2-4; tentatively, D is TRBD2 (6 bases). The germline V and J ends were trimmed by 1 base and 12 bases, with 10 bases remaining between them. The germline V gene encodes CDR1 LGHNA and CDR2 YSLEER. CDR3 length: 12 amino acids. The CDR3 spells CASSQGGGSQYF. CDR3 sequence (DNA): TGCGCCAGCAGCCAAGGGGGAGGAAGTCAGTACTTC.

The V call is TRBV29-1, the J call TRBJ2-1; TRBD2 agrees at 12 bases. CDR3 size: 14 residues. Germline values: CDR1 SQVTM, CDR2 ANQGSEA. With 7 bases clipped from V and 12 bases from J, the junction kept 13 bases outside the gene matches. In DNA form, the CDR3 reads TGCAGCGAAGGACTAGCGGGGTATGGGGGGGGGCAGTTCTTC. Residues: CSEGLAGYGGGQFF.

The rearrangement links TRBV19 to TRBJ2-3; D may be TRBD2 (6 bases). V lost 1 base and J lost 1, with 9 bases in between. Germline CDR1 reads LNHDA; CDR2 reads SQIVND (reference sequence). The CDR3 extends over 15 amino acids. The CDR3 here is CASSIVGGGTDTQYF. The CDR3 DNA is TGTGCCAGTAGTATAGTGGGCGGGGGCACAGATACGCAGTATTTT.

This clone was observed a single time. This sequence joins TRBV7-2 and TRBJ1-6, with TRBD1 matching 8 bases. CDR1 is SGHTA and CDR2 is FQGNSA in the germline V gene. The CDR3 has 16 amino acids. Trimming removed 2 bases from V and 7 bases from J; junction bases left unmatched: 7. In DNA, the CDR3 is TGTGCCAGCAGCTTAAACCAGGGGGCGCGGAATTCACCCCTCCACTTT. Amino acid sequence: CASSLNQGARNSPLHF.

The chain carries TRBV5-4 and TRBJ2-5; 7 bases line up with TRBD2. J was trimmed by 7 bases and V by 1 base; bases with no gene match: 4. The CDR3 covers 13 residues. Looked up from germline, CDR1 is SGHNT and CDR2 is YYREEE (reference sequence). DNA of the CDR3: TGTGCCAGCAGCTTGTGGGAGGGTGGGACCCAGTACTTC. Translating gives CASSLWEGGTQYF. Looking up the rest from reference TRBV5-4 and TRBJ2-5 gives the full variable domain: ETGVTQSPTHLIKTRGQQVTLRCSSQSGHNTVSWYQQALGQGPQFIFQYYREEENGRGNFPPRFSGLQFPNYSSELNVNALELDDSALYLCASSLWEGGTQYFGPGTRLLVL.

The chain employs TRBV18 and TRBJ2-7; 9 nucleotides align to TRBD1. Trimming removed 3 bases from V and 1 base from J; junction bases left unmatched: 4. Germline V gives CDR1 KGHSH, CDR2 LQKENI. The CDR3 loop spans 15 amino acids. CDR3 residues: CASSPSGQGSYEQYF. CDR3 nucleotide sequence: TGTGCCAGCTCACCCTCGGGACAGGGTTCCTACGAGCAGTACTTC.

The gene calls are TRBV27 and TRBJ1-4; the D gene is possibly TRBD1 (5 bases). The V and J ends lost 5 bases and 5 bases respectively, with 9 bases between them. The CDR3 spans 13 residues. Germline CDR1 and CDR2: MNHEY and SMNVEV (reference sequence). The CDR3, as DNA: TGTGCCAGCAGTAACAGGCCGAATGAAAAACTGTTTTTT. It translates to CASSNRPNEKLFF.

The chain employs TRBV28 and TRBJ1-2, with 11 bases that match TRBD1. Germline CDR1 MDHEN, CDR2 SYDVKM. J lost 8 bases, V lost 5 bases, and 10 bases had no gene match. The CDR3 contains 15 residues. Here the CDR3 DNA reads TGTGCCAGCAGTGTCGGACAGGGGGCCTTTAAAGGCTACACCTTC. Translation gives CASSVGQGAFKGYTF.

The V call is TRBV11-2, the J call TRBJ1-3; 9 nucleotides align to TRBD1. The trim removed 11 bases at V and 2 bases at J, leaving 4 bases unmatched. This CDR3 is 13 amino acids long. Germline loops: CDR1 SGHAT, CDR2 FQNNGV. Here the CDR3 DNA reads TGTGCCGATCGGGACAGGGCTGGAAACACCATATATTTT. The encoded protein is CADRDRAGNTIYF. Full variable domain (remainder filled in from reference TRBV11-2 and TRBJ1-3): EAGVAQSPRYKIIEKRQSVAFWCNPISGHATLYWYQQILGQGPKLLIQFQNNGVVDDSQLPKDRFSAERLKGVDSTLKIQPAKLEDSAVYLCADRDRAGNTIYFGEGSWLTVV.

This rearrangement joins TRBV6-6 to TRBJ1-1; D ambiguous. The CDR3 spans 12 residues. V lost 4 bases, J lost 2 bases, and 5 bases lay in between. Germline CDR1 is MNHNY and CDR2 is SVGAGI (reference sequence). The CDR3 region is CASSSRNTEAFF. The CDR3 coding sequence is TGTGCCAGCAGTTCCAGAAACACTGAAGCTTTCTTT.

This clone appeared a single time. This rearrangement joins TRBV12-5 to TRBJ2-1, with 9 bases lining up with TRBD1. Unmatched junction bases numbered 10, after V lost 4 bases and J lost 6 bases. In germline, CDR1 is LGHNT, CDR2 FRNRAP. The CDR3 length is 16 residues. For the CDR3, the DNA is TGTGCTAGTGGTTCGCAGACAGGGGGGGACTCCAATGAGCAGTTCTTC. Translation: CASGSQTGGDSNEQFF. Full variable domain (remainder filled in from reference TRBV12-5 and TRBJ2-1): DARVTQTPRHKVTEMGQEVTMRCQPILGHNTVFWYRQTMMQGLELLAYFRNRAPLDDSGMPKDRFSAEMPDATLATLKIQPSEPRDSAVYFCASGSQTGGDSNEQFFGPGTRLTVL.

The chain recombines TRBV15 with TRBJ1-5, with 10 positions matching TRBD1. V shed 1 base, J shed 3 bases, and the junction held 9 bases outside the gene matches. The germline CDR1 and CDR2 sequences are LNHNV and YYDKDF (reference sequence). This CDR3 is built from 18 residues. CDR3 in amino acids: CATSRATGTGDHNQPQHF. CDR3 sequence (DNA): TGTGCCACCAGCAGAGCAACCGGGACAGGGGATCACAATCAGCCCCAGCATTTT.

The chain employs TRBV30 and TRBJ1-5; D is possibly TRBD1 (5 bases). In germline, CDR1 is GTSNPN, CDR2 SVGIG (reference sequence). The CDR3 is 13 amino acids. The V end was cut by 3 bases, the J end by 6 bases, with 12 bases between. CDR3 loop: CAWSPRDSQPQHF. The CDR3 region has the DNA TGTGCCTGGAGCCCAAGGGACTCTCAGCCCCAGCATTTT.